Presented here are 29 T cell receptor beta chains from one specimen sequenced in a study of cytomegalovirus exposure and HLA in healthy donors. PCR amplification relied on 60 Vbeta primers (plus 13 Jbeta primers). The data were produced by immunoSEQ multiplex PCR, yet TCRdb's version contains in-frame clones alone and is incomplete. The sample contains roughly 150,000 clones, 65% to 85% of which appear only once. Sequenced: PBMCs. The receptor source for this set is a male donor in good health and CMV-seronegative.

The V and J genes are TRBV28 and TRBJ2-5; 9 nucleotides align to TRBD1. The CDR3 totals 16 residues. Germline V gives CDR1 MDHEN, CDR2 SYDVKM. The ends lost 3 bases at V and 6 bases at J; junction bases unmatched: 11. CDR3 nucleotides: TGTGCCAGCAGTTTGTATTCCCTGGACAGGGGTCAGACCCAGTACTTC. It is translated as CASSLYSLDRGQTQYF.

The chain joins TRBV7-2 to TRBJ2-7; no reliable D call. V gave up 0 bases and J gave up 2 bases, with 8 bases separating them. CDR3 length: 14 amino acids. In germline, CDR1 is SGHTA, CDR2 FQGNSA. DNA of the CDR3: TGTGCCAGCAGCTTAGCGCACTCCCCCTACGAGCAGTACTTC. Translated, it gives CASSLAHSPYEQYF.

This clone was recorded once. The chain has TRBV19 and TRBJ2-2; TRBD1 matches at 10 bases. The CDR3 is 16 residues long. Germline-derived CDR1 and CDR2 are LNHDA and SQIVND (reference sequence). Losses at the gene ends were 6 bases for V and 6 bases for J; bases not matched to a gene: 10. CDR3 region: CASRTTGQGQSGELFF. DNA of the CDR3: TGTGCCAGTAGAACTACGGGACAGGGGCAATCCGGGGAGCTGTTTTTT.

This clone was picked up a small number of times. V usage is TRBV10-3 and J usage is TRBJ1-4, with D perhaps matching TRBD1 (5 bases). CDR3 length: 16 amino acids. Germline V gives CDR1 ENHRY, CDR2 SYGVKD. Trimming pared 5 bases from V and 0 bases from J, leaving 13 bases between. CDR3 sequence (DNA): TGTGCCATCAGTTCAGGATCGGGGGCAACTAATGAAAAACTGTTTTTT. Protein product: CAISSGSGATNEKLFF.

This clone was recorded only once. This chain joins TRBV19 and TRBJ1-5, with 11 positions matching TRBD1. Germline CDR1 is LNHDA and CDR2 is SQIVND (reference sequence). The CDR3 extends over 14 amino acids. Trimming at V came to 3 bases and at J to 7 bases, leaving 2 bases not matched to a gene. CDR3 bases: TGTGCCAGTAGTATTAGGACAGGGGGCCAGCCCCAGCATTTT. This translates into CASSIRTGGQPQHF.

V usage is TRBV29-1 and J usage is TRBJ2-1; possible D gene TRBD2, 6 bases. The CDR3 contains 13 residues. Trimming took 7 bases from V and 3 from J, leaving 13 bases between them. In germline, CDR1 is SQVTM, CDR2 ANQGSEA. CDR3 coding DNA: TGCAGCGGGGACGGAGGGAACTACAATGAGCAGTTCTTC. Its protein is CSGDGGNYNEQFF.

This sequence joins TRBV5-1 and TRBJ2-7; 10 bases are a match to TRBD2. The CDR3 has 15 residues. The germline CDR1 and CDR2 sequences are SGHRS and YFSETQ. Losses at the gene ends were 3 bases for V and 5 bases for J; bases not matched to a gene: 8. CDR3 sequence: CASSWRGTSEDEQYF. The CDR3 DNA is TGCGCCAGCAGCTGGCGGGGGACTAGCGAGGACGAGCAGTACTTC.

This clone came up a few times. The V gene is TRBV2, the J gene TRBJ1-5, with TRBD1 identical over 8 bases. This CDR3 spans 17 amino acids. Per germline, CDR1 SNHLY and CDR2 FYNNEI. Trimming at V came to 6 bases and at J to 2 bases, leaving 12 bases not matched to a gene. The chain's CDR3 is CASSYSPETGGNQPQHF. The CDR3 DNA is TGTGCCAGCAGCTACAGCCCCGAGACAGGGGGCAATCAGCCCCAGCATTTT.

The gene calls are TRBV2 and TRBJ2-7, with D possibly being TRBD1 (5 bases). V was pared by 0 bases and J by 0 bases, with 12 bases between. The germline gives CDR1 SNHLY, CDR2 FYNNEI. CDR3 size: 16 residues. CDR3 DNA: TGTGCCAGCAGTGAAGCGCTTCAGGGCTACTCCTACGAGCAGTACTTC. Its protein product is CASSEALQGYSYEQYF.

The CDR3 DNA reads as TGTGCCAGCAGTTACTCGGGCCCAACAACTAATGAAAAACTGTTTTTT. Translating gives CASSYSGPTTNEKLFF. V is TRBV6-5 and J is TRBJ1-4; D unclear. The V gene's germline CDR1 is MNHEY and CDR2 SVGAGI. CDR3 length equals 16 residues. V was shortened by 0 bases and J by 0 bases, with 8 bases between the two germline ends.

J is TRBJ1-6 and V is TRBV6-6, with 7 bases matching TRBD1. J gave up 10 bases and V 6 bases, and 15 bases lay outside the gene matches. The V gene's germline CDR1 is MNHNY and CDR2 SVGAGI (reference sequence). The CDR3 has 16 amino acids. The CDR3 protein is CASSHTGVMGDSPLHF. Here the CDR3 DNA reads TGTGCCAGCAGCCATACAGGGGTCATGGGGGACTCACCCCTCCACTTT.

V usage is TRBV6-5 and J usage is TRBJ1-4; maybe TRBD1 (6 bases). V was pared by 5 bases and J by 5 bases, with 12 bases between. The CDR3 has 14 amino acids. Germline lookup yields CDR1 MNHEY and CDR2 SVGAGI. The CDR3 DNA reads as TGTGCCAGCAGTGATTCGCAGGGGAATGAAAAACTGTTTTTT. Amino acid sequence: CASSDSQGNEKLFF.

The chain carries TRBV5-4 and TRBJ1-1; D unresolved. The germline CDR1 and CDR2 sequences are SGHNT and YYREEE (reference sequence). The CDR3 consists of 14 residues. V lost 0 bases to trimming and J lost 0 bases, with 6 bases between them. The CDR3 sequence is CASSLGHLNTEAFF. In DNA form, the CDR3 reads TGTGCCAGCAGCTTGGGACACCTGAACACTGAAGCTTTCTTT.

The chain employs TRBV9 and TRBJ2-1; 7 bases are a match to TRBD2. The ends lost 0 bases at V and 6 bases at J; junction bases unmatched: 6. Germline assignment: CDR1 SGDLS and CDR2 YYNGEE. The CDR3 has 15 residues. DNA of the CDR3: TGTGCCAGCAGCGTAGTGGGGGGGATTTTCAATGAGCAGTTCTTC. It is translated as CASSVVGGIFNEQFF.

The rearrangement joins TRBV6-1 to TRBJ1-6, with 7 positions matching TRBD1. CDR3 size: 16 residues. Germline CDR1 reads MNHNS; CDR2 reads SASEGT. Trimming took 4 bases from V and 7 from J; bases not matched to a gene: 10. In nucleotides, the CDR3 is TGTGCCAGCAGTGGCTCCCGACAGGGCCAAAATTCACCCCTCCACTTT. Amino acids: CASSGSRQGQNSPLHF.

In DNA form, the CDR3 reads TGTGCCATCAGACCGACAGGGGCTGGCGACGAGCAGTACTTC. Amino acid sequence: CAIRPTGAGDEQYF. The rearrangement uses TRBV10-3 and TRBJ2-5, with 8 bases that match TRBD1. Matching the DNA end better, TRBJ2-7 makes the J call doubtful. This CDR3 is built from 14 residues. Looked up from germline, CDR1 is ENHRY and CDR2 is SYGVKD.

CDR3 sequence reads: CASSYRTSGDYNEQFF. For the CDR3, the DNA is TGTGCCAGCAGCTACCGGACTAGCGGGGATTACAATGAGCAGTTCTTC. This rearrangement joins TRBV7-6 to TRBJ2-1; 12 bases line up with TRBD2. Germline loops: CDR1 SGHVS, CDR2 FNYEAQ. This CDR3 has 16 amino acids. V trimming: 4 bases; J trimming: 4 bases; junction bases outside the gene matches: 5.

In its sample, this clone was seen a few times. The CDR3 DNA reads as TGTGCCAGCAGTGAAACAGGGGGAAGCAATCAGCCCCAGCATTTT. Its translation is CASSETGGSNQPQHF. This rearrangement joins TRBV2 to TRBJ1-5, with 8 positions matching TRBD1. The germline CDR1 and CDR2 sequences are SNHLY and FYNNEI. The J segment lost 1 base and the V segment lost 2 bases, leaving 1 base of the junction unmatched. The CDR3 has 15 residues. The whole variable domain, remainder taken from reference TRBV2 and TRBJ1-5, is EPEVTQTPSHQVTQMGQEVILRCVPISNHLYFYWYRQILGQKVEFLVSFYNNEISEKSEIFDDQFSVERPDGSNFTLKIRSTKLEDSAMYFCASSETGGSNQPQHFGDGTRLSIL.

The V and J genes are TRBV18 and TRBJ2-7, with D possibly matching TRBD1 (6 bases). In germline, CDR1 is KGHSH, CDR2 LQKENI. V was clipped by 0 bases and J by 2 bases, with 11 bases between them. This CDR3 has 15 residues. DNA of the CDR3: TGTGCCAGCTCACCACCGGCAGGGGTCACCTACGAGCAGTACTTC. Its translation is CASSPPAGVTYEQYF.

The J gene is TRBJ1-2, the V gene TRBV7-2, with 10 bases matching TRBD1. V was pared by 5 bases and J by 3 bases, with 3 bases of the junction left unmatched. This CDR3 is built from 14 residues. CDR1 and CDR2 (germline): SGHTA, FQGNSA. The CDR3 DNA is TGTGCCAGCAGCAAGACAGGGGGCGACTATGGCTACACCTTC. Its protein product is CASSKTGGDYGYTF. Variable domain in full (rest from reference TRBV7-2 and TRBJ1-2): GAGVSQSPSNKVTEKGKDVELRCDPISGHTALYWYRQSLGQGLEFLIYFQGNSAPDKSGLPSDRFSAERTGGSVSTLTIQRTQQEDSAVYLCASSKTGGDYGYTFGSGTRLTVV.

CDR3 residues: CSADRDYNEQFF. The DNA of the CDR3 is TGCAGCGCAGACAGGGACTACAATGAGCAGTTCTTC. The genes are TRBV29-1 and TRBJ2-1, with 7 bases aligning to TRBD1. The germline V gene has CDR1 SQVTM and CDR2 ANQGSEA. The CDR3 extends over 12 amino acids. V was clipped by 7 bases and J by 3 bases; unmatched bases: 3.

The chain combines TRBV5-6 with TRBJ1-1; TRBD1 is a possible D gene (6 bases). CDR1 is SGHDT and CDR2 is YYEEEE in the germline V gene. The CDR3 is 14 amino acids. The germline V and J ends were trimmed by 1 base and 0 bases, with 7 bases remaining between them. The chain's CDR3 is CASSLRTVNTEAFF. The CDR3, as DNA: TGTGCCAGCAGCTTGAGGACAGTGAACACTGAAGCTTTCTTT.

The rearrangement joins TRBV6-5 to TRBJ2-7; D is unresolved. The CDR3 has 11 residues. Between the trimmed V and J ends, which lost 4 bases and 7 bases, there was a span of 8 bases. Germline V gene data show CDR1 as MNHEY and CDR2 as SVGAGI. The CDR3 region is CASSFAREQYF. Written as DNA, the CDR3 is TGTGCCAGCAGTTTCGCCAGGGAGCAGTACTTC.

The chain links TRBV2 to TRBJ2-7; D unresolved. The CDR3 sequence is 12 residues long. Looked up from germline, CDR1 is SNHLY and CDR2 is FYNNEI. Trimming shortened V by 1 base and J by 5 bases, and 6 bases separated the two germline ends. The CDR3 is CASSEGQDEQYF. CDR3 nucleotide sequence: TGTGCCAGCAGTGAAGGGCAGGACGAGCAGTACTTC.

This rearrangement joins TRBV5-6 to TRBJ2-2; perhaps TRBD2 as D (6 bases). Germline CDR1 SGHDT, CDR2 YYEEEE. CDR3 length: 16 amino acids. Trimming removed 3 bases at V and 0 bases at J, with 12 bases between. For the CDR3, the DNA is TGTGCCAGCAGCTGGCGGGGCAGGCCGAACACCGGGGAGCTGTTTTTT. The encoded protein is CASSWRGRPNTGELFF.

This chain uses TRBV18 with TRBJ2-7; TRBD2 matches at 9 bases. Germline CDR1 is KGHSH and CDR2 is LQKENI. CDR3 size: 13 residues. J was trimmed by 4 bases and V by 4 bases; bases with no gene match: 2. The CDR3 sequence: CASSRGGEYEQYF. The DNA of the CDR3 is TGTGCCAGCTCACGCGGGGGGGAATACGAGCAGTACTTC.

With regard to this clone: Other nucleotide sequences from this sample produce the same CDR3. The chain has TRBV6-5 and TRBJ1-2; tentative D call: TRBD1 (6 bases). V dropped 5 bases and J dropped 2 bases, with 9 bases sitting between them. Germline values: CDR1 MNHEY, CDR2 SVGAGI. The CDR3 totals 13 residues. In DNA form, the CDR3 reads TGTGCCAGCAGTAGAACAGGGAACTATGGCTACACCTTC. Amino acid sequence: CASSRTGNYGYTF.

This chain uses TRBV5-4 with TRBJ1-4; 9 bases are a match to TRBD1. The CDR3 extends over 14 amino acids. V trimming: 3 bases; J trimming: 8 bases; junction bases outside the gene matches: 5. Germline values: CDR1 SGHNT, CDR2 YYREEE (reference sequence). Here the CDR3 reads CASSSGQGREKLFF. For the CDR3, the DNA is TGTGCCAGCAGCTCCGGACAGGGGAGGGAAAAACTGTTTTTT.

For the CDR3, the DNA is TGTGCCAGCAGTGACTCGAGGGTAGAGGGGAGCGGGTACGAGCAGTACTTC. Protein sequence: CASSDSRVEGSGYEQYF. The chain joins TRBV6-4 to TRBJ2-7, with D possibly matching TRBD2 (6 bases). Deletions cut 0 bases from V and 4 bases from J, with 19 bases between. This CDR3 is 17 amino acids long. CDR1 MRHNA and CDR2 SNTAGT come from the germline V gene.